The entry below describes one TCR beta chain. What antigen it recognizes has not been identified. The record has no base qualities; no much larger clone is one base away. Reading the germline V gene gives CDR1 SGDLS and CDR2 YYNGEE. Trimming takes 4 bases from V and 0 bases from J, and the germline ends sit 7 bases apart. The CDR3 sequence holds 14 residues, the cysteine and phenylalanine included. This entry keeps only the CDR3 DNA: 42 bases, framed from base 1. The sample is drawn from a study of control samples from healthy donors and cancer patients (dated by TCRdb to about 2020). Libraries came from the immunoSEQ multiplex PCR assay. TCRdb provides this immuneACCESS table in a form limited to in-frame rearrangements. Some clones are lacking; in checked studies, under half of them reflect an unresolved V gene, and why the rest are absent is not known. For this sample there are 40,000 to 60,000 clones; 80% to 90% appear just once. The top ten hold around 2.8% of the sample.

The sequenced sample was PBMCs. In this chain, TRBV9 is recombined with TRBJ2-2, with TRBD2 tentatively as D gene (5 bases match). The receptor comes from a woman in her forties or fifties with lung cancer. The nucleotide sequence is given as TGTGCCAGCAGCCGGGGTTCGAACACCGGGGAGCTGTTTTTT. Its translation reads: CASSRGSNTGELFF.